The source of this T cell receptor beta chain is a study of OX40 agonist ivuxolimab in advanced cancers. About the study: Partial responses were achieved by three patients, one with hepatocellular carcinoma and two with cutaneous melanoma.

The CDR3 runs to 14 residues. The germline CDR1 and CDR2 sequences are MGHRA and YSYEKL. TCRdb's table, derived via immunoSEQ multiplex PCR, lists solely in-frame clones and lacks some. The sample lists some 74,000 clones, approximately 90% occurring once. Sequencing was performed on CD4+ or CD8+ T cells sorted from blood, taken in a trial of the OX40 agonist ivuxolimab. This sequence originates from an adult with an advanced solid tumor such as melanoma, head and neck, liver or kidney cancer. The chain uses TRBV4-1 and TRBJ2-5; 9 nucleotides align to TRBD1. The DNA end is more similar to TRBJ2-7, so the J call may be wrong. This CDR3 is CASSPRDRVYEQYF. The CDR3, as DNA: TGCGCCAGCAGCCCCCGGGACAGGGTCTACGAGCAGTACTTC.